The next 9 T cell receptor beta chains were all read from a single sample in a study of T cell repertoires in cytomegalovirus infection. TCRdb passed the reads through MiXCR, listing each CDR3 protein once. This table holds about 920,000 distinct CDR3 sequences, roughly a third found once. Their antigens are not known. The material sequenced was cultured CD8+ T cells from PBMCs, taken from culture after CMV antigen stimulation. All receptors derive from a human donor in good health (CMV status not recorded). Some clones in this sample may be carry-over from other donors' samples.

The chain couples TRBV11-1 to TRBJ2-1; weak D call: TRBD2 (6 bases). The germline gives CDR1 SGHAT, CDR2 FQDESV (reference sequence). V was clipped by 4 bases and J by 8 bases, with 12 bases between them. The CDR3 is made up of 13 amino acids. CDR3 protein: CASSSRGMDEQFF. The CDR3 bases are TGTGCCAGCAGCTCCCGGGGGATGGATGAGCAGTTCTTC.

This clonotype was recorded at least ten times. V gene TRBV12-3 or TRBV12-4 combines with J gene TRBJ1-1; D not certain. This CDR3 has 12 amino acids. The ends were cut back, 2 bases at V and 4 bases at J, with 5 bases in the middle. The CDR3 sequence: CASSLLSTEAFF. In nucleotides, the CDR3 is TGTGCCAGCAGTTTATTATCCACTGAAGCTTTCTTT.

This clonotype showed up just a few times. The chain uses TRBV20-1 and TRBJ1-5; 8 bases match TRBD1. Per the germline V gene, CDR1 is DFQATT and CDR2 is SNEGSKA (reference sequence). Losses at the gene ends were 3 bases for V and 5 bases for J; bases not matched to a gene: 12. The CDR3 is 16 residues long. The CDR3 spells CSARDREGFGHQPQHF. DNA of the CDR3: TGCAGTGCTAGGGACAGGGAAGGGTTCGGGCATCAGCCCCAGCATTTT.

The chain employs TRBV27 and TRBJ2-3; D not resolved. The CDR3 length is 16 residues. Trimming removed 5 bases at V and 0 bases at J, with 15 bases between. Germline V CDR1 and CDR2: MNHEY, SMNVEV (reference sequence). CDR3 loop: CASSLQSPPSTDTQYF. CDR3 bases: TGTGCCAGCAGTCTACAATCCCCCCCTAGCACAGATACGCAGTATTTT.

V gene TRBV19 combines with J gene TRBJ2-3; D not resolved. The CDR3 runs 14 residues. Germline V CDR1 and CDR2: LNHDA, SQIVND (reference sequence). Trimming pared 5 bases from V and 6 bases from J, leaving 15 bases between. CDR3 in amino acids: CASSLGIGLDTQYF. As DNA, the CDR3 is TGTGCCAGTAGTCTAGGGATTGGGCTCGATACGCAGTATTTT.

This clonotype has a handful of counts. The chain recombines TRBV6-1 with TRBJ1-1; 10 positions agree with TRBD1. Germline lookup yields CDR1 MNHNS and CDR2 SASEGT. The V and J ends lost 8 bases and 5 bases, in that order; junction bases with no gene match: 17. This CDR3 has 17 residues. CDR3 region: CASVRQGALRIGTEAFF. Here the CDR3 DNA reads TGTGCCAGCGTCCGACAGGGGGCTTTAAGGATTGGGACTGAAGCTTTCTTT.

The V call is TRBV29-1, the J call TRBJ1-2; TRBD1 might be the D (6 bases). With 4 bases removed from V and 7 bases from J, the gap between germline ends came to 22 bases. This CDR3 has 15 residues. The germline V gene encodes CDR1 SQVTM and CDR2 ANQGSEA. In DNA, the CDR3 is TGCAGCGTTGTACTAGGACAGACGACACTAATTGGCTACACCTTC. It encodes CSVVLGQTTLIGYTF.

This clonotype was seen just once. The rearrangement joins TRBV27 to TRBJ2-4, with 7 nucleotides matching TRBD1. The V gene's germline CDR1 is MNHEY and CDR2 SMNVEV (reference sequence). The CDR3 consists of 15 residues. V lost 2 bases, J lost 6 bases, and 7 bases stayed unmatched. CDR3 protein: CASSLGRGLGNIQYF. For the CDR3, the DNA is TGTGCCAGCAGTTTAGGCAGGGGGTTGGGAAACATTCAGTACTTC.

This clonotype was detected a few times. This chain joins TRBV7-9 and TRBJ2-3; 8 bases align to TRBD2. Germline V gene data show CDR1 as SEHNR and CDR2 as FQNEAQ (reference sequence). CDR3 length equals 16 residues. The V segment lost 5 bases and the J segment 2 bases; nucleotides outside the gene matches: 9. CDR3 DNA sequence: TGTGCCAGCAGCCCGTATGGGCGGGGGGACACAGATACGCAGTATTTT. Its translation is CASSPYGRGDTDTQYF.